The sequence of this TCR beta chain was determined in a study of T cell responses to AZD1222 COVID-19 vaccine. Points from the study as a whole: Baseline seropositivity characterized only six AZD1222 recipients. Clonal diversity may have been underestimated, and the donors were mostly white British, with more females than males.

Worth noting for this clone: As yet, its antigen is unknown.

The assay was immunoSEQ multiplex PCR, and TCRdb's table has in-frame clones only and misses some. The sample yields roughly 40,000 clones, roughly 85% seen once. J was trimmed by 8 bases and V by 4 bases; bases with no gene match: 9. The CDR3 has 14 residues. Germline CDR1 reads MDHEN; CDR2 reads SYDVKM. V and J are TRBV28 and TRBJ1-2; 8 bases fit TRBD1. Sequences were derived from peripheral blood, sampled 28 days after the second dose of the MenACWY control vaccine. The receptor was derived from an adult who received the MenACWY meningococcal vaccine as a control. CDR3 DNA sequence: TGTGCCAGCAGTTCGGGCAGGGGGCGCAGGGGCTACACCTTC. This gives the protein CASSSGRGRRGYTF.